The following is a T cell receptor beta chain sequence with its context. The sample is drawn from a study of blood T cell repertoires in COVID-19. Germline loops: CDR1 SGHRS, CDR2 YFSETQ. Trimming at V came to 0 bases and at J to 6 bases, leaving 3 bases not matched to a gene. This CDR3 contains 14 residues. Sequenced by immunoSEQ multiplex PCR; TCRdb stores in-frame clones only, minus some. The repertoire holds about 80,000 clones, with roughly three quarters as singletons. This clonotype was obtained from a man between 60 and 75 years old with COVID-19, enrolled during active disease. This sequence joins TRBV5-1 and TRBJ1-2, with TRBD1 identical over 9 bases. Sequenced sample: peripheral blood. This CDR3 is CASSLGDRDDGYTF. The CDR3 nucleotides read TGCGCCAGCAGCTTGGGGGACAGGGATGATGGCTACACCTTC.